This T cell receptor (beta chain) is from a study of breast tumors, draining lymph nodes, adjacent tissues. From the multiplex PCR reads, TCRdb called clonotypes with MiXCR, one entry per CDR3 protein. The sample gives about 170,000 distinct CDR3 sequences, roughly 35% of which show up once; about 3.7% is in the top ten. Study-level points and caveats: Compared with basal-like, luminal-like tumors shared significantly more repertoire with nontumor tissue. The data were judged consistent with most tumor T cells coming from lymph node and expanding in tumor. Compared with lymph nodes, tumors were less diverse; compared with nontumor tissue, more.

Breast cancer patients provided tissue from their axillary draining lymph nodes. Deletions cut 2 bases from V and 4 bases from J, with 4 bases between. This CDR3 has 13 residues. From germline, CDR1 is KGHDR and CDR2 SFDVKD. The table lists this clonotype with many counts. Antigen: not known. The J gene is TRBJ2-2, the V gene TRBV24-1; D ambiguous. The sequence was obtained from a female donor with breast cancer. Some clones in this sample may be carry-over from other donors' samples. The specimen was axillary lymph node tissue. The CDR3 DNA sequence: TGTGCCACCAGTGATTGGAGCACCGGGGAGCTGTTTTTT. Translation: CATSDWSTGELFF.